One sample yielded the 20 T cell receptor beta chains listed below, sequenced in a study of cytomegalovirus exposure and HLA in healthy donors. PCR involved 60 Vbeta and 13 Jbeta primers. Data came from immunoSEQ multiplex PCR; TCRdb stores just in-frame clones and leaves some out. The data hold a few hundred thousand clones, with approximately 80% observed a single time. The specimen was PBMCs. These receptors originate from a girl aged 5-17 years in good health and CMV-seronegative.

This clone was observed once. The genes are TRBV10-3 and TRBJ2-1; 11 bases map to TRBD2. V shed 10 bases, J shed 2 bases, and the junction held 10 bases outside the gene matches. The germline V gene has CDR1 ENHRY and CDR2 SYGVKD. The CDR3 has 16 residues. CDR3 bases: TGTGCCACCCTACCCGTGACTAGCGGGGCCTACAATGAGCAGTTCTTC. It codes for CATLPVTSGAYNEQFF.

The gene calls are TRBV19 and TRBJ1-1; TRBD1 agrees at 7 bases. Germline V gene data show CDR1 as LNHDA and CDR2 as SQIVND (reference sequence). The CDR3 totals 12 residues. The V gene end was trimmed by 7 bases and the J gene end by 10 bases; junction bases not matched to a gene: 9. CDR3 sequence (DNA): TGTGCCAGTACCCCCCCGGGACAGAGAGCTTTCTTT. It yields the protein CASTPPGQRAFF.

V gene TRBV7-2 combines with J gene TRBJ2-3, with 8 bases lining up with TRBD2. The CDR3 has 16 residues. Trimming at V came to 1 base and at J to 5 bases, leaving 8 bases not matched to a gene. Germline CDR1 and CDR2: SGHTA and FQGNSA. CDR3 sequence reads: CASSLVVAGRGDTQYF. CDR3 sequence (DNA): TGTGCCAGCAGCTTAGTAGTAGCGGGGCGGGGAGATACGCAGTATTTT. Full variable domain (outside the CDR3, taken from reference TRBV7-2 and TRBJ2-3): GAGVSQSPSNKVTEKGKDVELRCDPISGHTALYWYRQSLGQGLEFLIYFQGNSAPDKSGLPSDRFSAERTGGSVSTLTIQRTQQEDSAVYLCASSLVVAGRGDTQYFGPGTRLTVL.

V and J are TRBV28 and TRBJ2-7; TRBD1 aligns across 9 bases. The CDR3 is made up of 17 amino acids. The germline V gene encodes CDR1 MDHEN and CDR2 SYDVKM. The ends lost 3 bases at V and 3 bases at J; junction bases unmatched: 12. The CDR3 bases are TGTGCCAGCAGTTTCGGGACAGGGCGTCCGCGGGGCTACGAGCAGTACTTC. Protein sequence: CASSFGTGRPRGYEQYF.

The rearrangement links TRBV19 to TRBJ1-3; the D gene is possibly TRBD1 (5 bases). Trimming stripped 6 bases from V and 4 bases from J, with 16 bases between. The CDR3 length is 15 residues. Germline CDR1 reads LNHDA; CDR2 reads SQIVND (reference sequence). The CDR3 nucleotides are TGTGCCAGTAGCTCCCGCGGAGGGACCGGAAACACCATATATTTT. It translates to CASSSRGGTGNTIYF.

The genes are TRBV5-1 and TRBJ1-4; unclear D gene. Trimming left V 4 bases short and J 8 bases short, with 18 bases between. CDR3 length equals 15 residues. Germline V gives CDR1 SGHRS, CDR2 YFSETQ. CDR3 bases: TGCGCCAGCAGCCAAGAGGGTGGAGGACGAGAAAAACTGTTTTTT. Translated: CASSQEGGGREKLFF.

The chain recombines TRBV7-9 with TRBJ1-1, with 8 bases lining up with TRBD1. Looked up from germline, CDR1 is SEHNR and CDR2 is FQNEAQ (reference sequence). This CDR3 has 14 amino acids. After removal of 5 bases from V and 2 bases from J, the junction contained 4 bases not matched to a gene. Written as DNA, the CDR3 is TGTGCCAGCAGCCGAACAGGGGGAAACACTGAAGCTTTCTTT. Its protein is CASSRTGGNTEAFF.

The rearrangement links TRBV9 to TRBJ2-1, with D possibly matching TRBD2 (6 bases). The V gene's germline CDR1 is SGDLS and CDR2 YYNGEE. The CDR3 extends over 16 amino acids. V gave up 3 bases and J gave up 4 bases, with 17 bases separating them. In DNA, the CDR3 is TGTGCCAGCAGCGATCCCGTGAGGAGCGGGTACAATGAGCAGTTCTTC. This encodes CASSDPVRSGYNEQFF.

This sequence joins TRBV5-5 and TRBJ2-7; D perhaps matches TRBD1 (5 bases). The CDR3 totals 13 residues. Germline CDR1 reads SGHKS; CDR2 reads YYEKEE (reference sequence). V shed 3 bases and J shed 4 bases, with 11 bases lying between them. CDR3 loop: CASSYPQGYEQYF. Written as DNA, the CDR3 is TGTGCCAGCAGCTACCCTCAGGGTTACGAGCAGTACTTC.

This chain links TRBV7-8 with TRBJ1-5; D may be TRBD1 (6 bases). Trimming shortened V by 1 base and J by 1 base, and 11 bases separated the two germline ends. Per germline, CDR1 SGHVS and CDR2 FQNEAQ. The CDR3 is 16 residues long. CDR3 in DNA: TGTGCCAGCAGCTTAGGTGGGCAGGGGAGCAATCAGCCCCAGCATTTT. Translated: CASSLGGQGSNQPQHF.

The chain carries TRBV6-1 and TRBJ2-7; 7 bases fit TRBD2. The CDR3 is 17 amino acids. J was trimmed by 3 bases and V by 3 bases; bases with no gene match: 14. Per the germline V gene, CDR1 is MNHNS and CDR2 is SASEGT. The CDR3 region has the DNA TGTGCCAGCAGTGAGGAAGATAGCGGGCTAATCCGCTACGAGCAGTACTTC. Its translation is CASSEEDSGLIRYEQYF.

The V and J genes are TRBV14 and TRBJ2-7, with D possibly matching TRBD1 (6 bases). This CDR3 has 17 residues. Trimming cost V 1 base and J 2 bases, with 18 bases left between them. Germline lookup yields CDR1 SGHDN and CDR2 FVKESK. Here the CDR3 reads CASSQVRGGQLTYEQYF. CDR3 nucleotides: TGTGCCAGCAGCCAAGTTCGAGGAGGACAGTTGACCTACGAGCAGTACTTC.

The chain links TRBV4-2 to TRBJ2-5, with 14 bases that match TRBD2. The CDR3 loop spans 18 amino acids. V dropped 1 base and J dropped 5; count of bases not matched to a gene: 9. Germline CDR1 is LGHNA and CDR2 is YNFKEQ. CDR3 amino acids: CASSQGGTSGGSRETQYF. The CDR3 DNA is TGTGCCAGCAGCCAAGGCGGGACTAGCGGGGGAAGTAGGGAGACCCAGTACTTC.

This chain links TRBV5-1 with TRBJ2-3; D ambiguous. CDR3 size: 13 residues. The germline V and J ends were trimmed by 6 bases and 3 bases, with 11 bases remaining between them. From germline, CDR1 is SGHRS and CDR2 YFSETQ. CDR3 amino acids: CASIPIGTDTQYF. The DNA for the CDR3 is TGCGCCAGCATCCCCATCGGTACAGATACGCAGTATTTT.

The V gene is TRBV30, the J gene TRBJ1-5; D is unresolved. This CDR3 spans 13 amino acids. Trimming stripped 0 bases from V and 7 bases from J, with 10 bases between. Germline V gene lookup returns CDR1 GTSNPN and CDR2 SVGIG (reference sequence). CDR3 region: CAWSVADTQPQHF. For the CDR3, the DNA is TGTGCCTGGAGTGTAGCTGATACGCAGCCCCAGCATTTT.

The rearrangement joins TRBV7-3 to TRBJ2-1; D call uncertain. Germline assignment: CDR1 SGHTA and CDR2 FQGTGA. CDR3 size: 15 residues. V was shortened by 5 bases and J by 0 bases, with 11 bases between the two germline ends. The chain's CDR3 is CASSPSSGSYNEQFF. In nucleotides, the CDR3 is TGTGCCAGCAGCCCGTCGTCCGGCTCCTACAATGAGCAGTTCTTC.

The DNA of the CDR3 is TGTGCCAGCTGGGGAGGGGTTGGAAACACCATATATTTT. Translation: CASWGGVGNTIYF. The chain combines TRBV28 with TRBJ1-3, with D possibly being TRBD1 (5 bases). This CDR3 is 13 amino acids long. Germline V gives CDR1 MDHEN, CDR2 SYDVKM. V was cut by 8 bases and J by 3 bases, with 11 bases left in between.

The chain carries TRBV6-1 and TRBJ2-5, with D tentatively TRBD1 (5 bases). With the DNA end fitting TRBJ2-7 better, the J assignment may be wrong. The CDR3 sequence is 13 residues long. Germline loops: CDR1 MNHNS, CDR2 SASEGT. DNA of the CDR3: TGTGCCAGCAGTGAAATAAGGGGTTACGAGCAGTACTTC. This sequence encodes CASSEIRGYEQYF.

This clone was detected only once. The CDR3 DNA sequence: TGTGCCAGCAGTTACTTATACGGTCAGCCCCAGCATTTT. Its protein product is CASSYLYGQPQHF. The chain combines TRBV6-5 with TRBJ1-5; no definite D call. Trimming took off 1 base at V and 6 bases at J, with 7 bases between the two ends. The CDR3 has 13 residues. Germline V gene data show CDR1 as MNHEY and CDR2 as SVGAGI.

This clone was observed a few times. This chain joins TRBV28 and TRBJ2-1; 10 bases fit TRBD2. This CDR3 is built from 14 residues. Losses at the gene ends were 5 bases for V and 5 bases for J; bases not matched to a gene: 3. CDR1 is MDHEN, CDR2 SYDVKM, per germline. The CDR3: CASSLGLADNEQFF. CDR3 DNA sequence: TGTGCCAGCAGTCTTGGACTAGCGGACAATGAGCAGTTCTTC.